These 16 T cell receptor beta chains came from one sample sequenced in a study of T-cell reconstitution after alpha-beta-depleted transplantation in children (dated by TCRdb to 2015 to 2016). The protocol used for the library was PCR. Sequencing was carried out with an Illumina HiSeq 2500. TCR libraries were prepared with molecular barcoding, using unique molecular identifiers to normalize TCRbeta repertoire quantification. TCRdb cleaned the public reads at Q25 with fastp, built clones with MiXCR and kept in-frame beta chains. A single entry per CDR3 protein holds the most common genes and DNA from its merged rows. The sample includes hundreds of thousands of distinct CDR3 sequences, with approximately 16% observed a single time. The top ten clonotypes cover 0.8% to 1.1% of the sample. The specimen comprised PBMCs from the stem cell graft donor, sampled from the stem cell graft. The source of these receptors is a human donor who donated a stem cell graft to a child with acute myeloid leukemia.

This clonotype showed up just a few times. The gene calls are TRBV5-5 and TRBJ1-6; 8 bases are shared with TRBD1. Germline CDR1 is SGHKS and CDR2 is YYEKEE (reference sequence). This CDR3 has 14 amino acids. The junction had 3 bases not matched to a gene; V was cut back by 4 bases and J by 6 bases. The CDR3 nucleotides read TGTGCCAGCAGCCCACAGGGGGTTAATTCACCCCTCCACTTT. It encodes CASSPQGVNSPLHF.

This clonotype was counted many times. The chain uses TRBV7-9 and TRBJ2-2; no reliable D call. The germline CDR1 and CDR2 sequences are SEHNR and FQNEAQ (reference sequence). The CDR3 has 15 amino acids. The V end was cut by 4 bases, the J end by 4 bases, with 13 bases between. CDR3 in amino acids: CASSSRHAGTGELFF. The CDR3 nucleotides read TGTGCCAGCAGCTCAAGACACGCCGGCACCGGGGAGCTGTTTTTT.

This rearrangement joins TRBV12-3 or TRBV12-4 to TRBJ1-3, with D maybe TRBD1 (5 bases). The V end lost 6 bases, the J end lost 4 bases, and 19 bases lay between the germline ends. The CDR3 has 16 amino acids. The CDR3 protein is CASSVPLEGWGNTIYF. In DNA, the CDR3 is TGTGCCAGCAGCGTCCCACTCGAGGGGTGGGGAAACACCATATATTTT.

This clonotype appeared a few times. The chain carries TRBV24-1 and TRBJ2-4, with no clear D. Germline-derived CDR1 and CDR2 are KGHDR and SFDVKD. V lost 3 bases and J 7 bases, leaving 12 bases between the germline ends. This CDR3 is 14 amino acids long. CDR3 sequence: CATSDRTFGNIQYF. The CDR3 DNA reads TGTGCCACCAGTGATCGCACCTTCGGGAACATTCAGTACTTC.

This CDR3 is CASSLAGGRYGANVLTF. Here the CDR3 DNA reads TGTGCCAGCAGTTTGGCGGGGGGGCGGTACGGGGCCAACGTCCTGACTTTC. The chain joins TRBV28 to TRBJ2-6; 9 nucleotides match TRBD2. Germline V CDR1 and CDR2: MDHEN, SYDVKM. This CDR3 has 17 residues. The J segment lost 4 bases and the V segment lost 3 bases, leaving 7 bases of the junction unmatched.

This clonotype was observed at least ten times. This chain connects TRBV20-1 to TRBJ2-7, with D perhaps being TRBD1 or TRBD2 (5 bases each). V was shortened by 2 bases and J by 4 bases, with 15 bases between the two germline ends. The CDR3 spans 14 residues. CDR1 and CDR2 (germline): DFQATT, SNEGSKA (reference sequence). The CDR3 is CSARRDQIPYEQYF. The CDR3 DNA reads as TGCAGTGCTAGAAGGGACCAGATCCCGTACGAGCAGTACTTC.

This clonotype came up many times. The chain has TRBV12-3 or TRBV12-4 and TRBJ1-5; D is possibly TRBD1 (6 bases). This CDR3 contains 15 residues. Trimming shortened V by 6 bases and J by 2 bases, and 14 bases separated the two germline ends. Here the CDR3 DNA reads TGTGCCAGCAGGCCTACAGGGTACGGCAATCAGCCCCAGCATTTT. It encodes CASRPTGYGNQPQHF.

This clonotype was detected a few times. CDR3: CASSSRPGSQPQHF. CDR3 coding DNA: TGTGCCAGCAGCTCCCGGCCGGGGTCTCAGCCCCAGCATTTT. This chain links TRBV7-2 with TRBJ1-5; no clear D gene. Germline V lookup: CDR1 SGHTA, CDR2 FQGNSA. V was shortened by 4 bases and J by 6 bases, with 13 bases between the two germline ends. This CDR3 spans 14 amino acids.

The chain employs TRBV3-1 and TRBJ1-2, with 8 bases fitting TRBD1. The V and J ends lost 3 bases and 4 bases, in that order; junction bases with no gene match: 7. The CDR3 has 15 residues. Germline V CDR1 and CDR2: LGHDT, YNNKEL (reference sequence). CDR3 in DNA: TGTGCCAGCAGCCAGCCGGGACAGGATTTCTATGGCTACACCTTC. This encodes CASSQPGQDFYGYTF.

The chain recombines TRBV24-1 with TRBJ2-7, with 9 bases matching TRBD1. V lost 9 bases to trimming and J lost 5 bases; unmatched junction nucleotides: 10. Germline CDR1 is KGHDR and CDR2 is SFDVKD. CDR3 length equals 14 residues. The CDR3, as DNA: TGTGCCACCCAAAATAGACAGGGGGACCACGAGCAGTACGTC. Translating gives CATQNRQGDHEQYV.

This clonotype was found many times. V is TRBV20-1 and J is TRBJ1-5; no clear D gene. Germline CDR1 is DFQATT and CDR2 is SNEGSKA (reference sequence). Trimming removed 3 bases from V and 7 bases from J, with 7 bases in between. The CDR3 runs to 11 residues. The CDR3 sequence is CSARGRQPQHF. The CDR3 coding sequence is TGCAGTGCTAGGGGAAGGCAGCCCCAGCATTTT.

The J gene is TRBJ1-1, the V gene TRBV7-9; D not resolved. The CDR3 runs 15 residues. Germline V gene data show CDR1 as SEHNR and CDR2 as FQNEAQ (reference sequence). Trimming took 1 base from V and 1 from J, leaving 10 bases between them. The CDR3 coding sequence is TGTGCCAGCAGCTTAGTGACCTGGGAGAACACTGAAGCTTTCTTT. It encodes CASSLVTWENTEAFF.

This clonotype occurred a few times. The CDR3 nucleotides are TGCAGTGCTAGGGCCAGGGGGCTTGGCGAGACCCAGTACTTC. Translation: CSARARGLGETQYF. The J gene is TRBJ2-5, the V gene TRBV20-1; 8 bases are a match to TRBD1. Germline CDR1 is DFQATT and CDR2 is SNEGSKA (reference sequence). The V gene end was trimmed by 3 bases and the J gene end by 5 bases; junction bases not matched to a gene: 8. The CDR3 is 14 amino acids.

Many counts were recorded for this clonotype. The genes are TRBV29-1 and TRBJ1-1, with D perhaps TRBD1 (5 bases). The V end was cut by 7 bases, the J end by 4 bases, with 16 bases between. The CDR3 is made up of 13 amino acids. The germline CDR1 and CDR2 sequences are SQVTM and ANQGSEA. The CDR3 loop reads CSADQGVGTEAFF. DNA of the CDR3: TGCAGCGCGGACCAAGGGGTAGGCACTGAAGCTTTCTTT. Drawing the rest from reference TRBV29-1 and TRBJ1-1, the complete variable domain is SAVISQKPSRDICQRGTSLTIQCQVDSQVTMMFWYRQQPGQSLTLIATANQGSEATYESGFVIDKFPISRPNLTFSTLTVSNMSPEDSSIYLCSADQGVGTEAFFGQGTRLTVV.

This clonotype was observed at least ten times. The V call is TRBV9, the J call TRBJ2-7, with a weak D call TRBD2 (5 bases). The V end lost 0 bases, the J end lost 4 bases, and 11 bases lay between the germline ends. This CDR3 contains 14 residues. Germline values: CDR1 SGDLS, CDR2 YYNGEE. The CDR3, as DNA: TGTGCCAGCAGCGTAGGGGGAGCCGGGTACGAGCAGTACTTC. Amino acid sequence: CASSVGGAGYEQYF.

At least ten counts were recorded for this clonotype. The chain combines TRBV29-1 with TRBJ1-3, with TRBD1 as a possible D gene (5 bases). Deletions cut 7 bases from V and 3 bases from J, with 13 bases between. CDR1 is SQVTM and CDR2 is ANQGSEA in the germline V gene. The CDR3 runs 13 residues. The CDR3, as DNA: TGCAGCGCCTTGGGGGTTATTGGAAACACCATATATTTT. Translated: CSALGVIGNTIYF.